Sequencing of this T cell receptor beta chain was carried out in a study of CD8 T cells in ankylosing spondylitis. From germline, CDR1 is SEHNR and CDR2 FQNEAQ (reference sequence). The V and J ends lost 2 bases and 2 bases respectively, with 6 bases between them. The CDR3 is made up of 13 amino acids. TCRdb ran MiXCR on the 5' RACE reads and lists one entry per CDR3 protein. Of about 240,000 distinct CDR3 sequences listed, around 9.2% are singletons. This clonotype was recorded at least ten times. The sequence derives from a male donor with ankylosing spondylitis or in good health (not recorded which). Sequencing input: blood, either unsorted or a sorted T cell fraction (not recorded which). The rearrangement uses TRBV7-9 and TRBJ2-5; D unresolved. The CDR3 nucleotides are TGTGCCAGCAGCTTAATAGAACAAGAGACCCAGTACTTC. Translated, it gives CASSLIEQETQYF.